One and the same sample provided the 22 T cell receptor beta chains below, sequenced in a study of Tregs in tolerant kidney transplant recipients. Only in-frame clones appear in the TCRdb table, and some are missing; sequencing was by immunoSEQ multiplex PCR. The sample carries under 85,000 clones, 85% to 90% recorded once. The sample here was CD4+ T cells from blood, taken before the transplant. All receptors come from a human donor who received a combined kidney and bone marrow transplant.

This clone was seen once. CDR3 nucleotide sequence: TGTGCCAGCAGCATTGGACAGGGGGCTATGTATACGCAGTATTTT. Translated: CASSIGQGAMYTQYF. The gene calls are TRBV7-2 and TRBJ2-3; 11 bases match TRBD1. CDR3 size: 15 residues. CDR1 is SGHTA, CDR2 FQGNSA, per germline. J was trimmed by 7 bases and V by 5 bases; bases with no gene match: 8.

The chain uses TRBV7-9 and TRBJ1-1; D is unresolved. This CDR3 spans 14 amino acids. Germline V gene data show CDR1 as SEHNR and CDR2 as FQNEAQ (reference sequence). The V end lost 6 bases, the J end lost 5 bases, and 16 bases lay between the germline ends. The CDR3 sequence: CASRTRAENTEAFF. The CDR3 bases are TGTGCCAGCAGGACCCGTGCGGAGAATACTGAAGCTTTCTTT.

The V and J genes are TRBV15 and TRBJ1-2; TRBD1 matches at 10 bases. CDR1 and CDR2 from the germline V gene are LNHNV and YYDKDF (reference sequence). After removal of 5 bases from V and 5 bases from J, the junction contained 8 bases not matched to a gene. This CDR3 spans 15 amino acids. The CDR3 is CATSEGQGGGYGYTF. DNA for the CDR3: TGTGCCACCAGCGAAGGACAGGGGGGGGGTTATGGCTACACCTTC.

CDR3 in DNA: TGCGCCAGCAGCCAAGATCTAGGACACCCGAGGGATACGCAGTATTTT. The encoded protein is CASSQDLGHPRDTQYF. The chain has TRBV4-3 and TRBJ2-3, with a tentative D call TRBD1 (5 bases). CDR3 length: 16 amino acids. Trimming took 0 bases from V and 6 from J, leaving 16 bases between them. Per germline, CDR1 LGHNA and CDR2 YSLEER.

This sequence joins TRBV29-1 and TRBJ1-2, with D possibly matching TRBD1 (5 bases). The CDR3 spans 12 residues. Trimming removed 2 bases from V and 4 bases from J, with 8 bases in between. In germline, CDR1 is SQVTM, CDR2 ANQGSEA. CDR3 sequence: CSVELTAYGYTF. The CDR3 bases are TGCAGCGTTGAATTGACAGCCTATGGCTACACCTTC.

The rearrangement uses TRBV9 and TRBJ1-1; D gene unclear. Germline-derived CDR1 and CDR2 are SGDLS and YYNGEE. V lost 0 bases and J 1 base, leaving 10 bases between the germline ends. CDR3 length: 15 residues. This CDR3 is CASSVDPGTNTEAFF. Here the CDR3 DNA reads TGTGCCAGCAGCGTAGACCCGGGAACGAACACTGAAGCTTTCTTT.

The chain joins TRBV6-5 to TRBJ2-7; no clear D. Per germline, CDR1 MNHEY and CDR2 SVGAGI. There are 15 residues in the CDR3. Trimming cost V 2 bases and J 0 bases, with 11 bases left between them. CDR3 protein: CASSYIGGSSYEQYF. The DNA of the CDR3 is TGTGCCAGCAGTTACATCGGCGGTAGCTCCTACGAGCAGTACTTC.

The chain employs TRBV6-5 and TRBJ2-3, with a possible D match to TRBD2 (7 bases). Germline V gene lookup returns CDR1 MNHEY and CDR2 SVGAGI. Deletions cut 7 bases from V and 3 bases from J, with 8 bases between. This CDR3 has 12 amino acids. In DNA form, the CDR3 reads TGTGCCAGCAAGGGGGGGACAGATACGCAGTATTTT. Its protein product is CASKGGTDTQYF.

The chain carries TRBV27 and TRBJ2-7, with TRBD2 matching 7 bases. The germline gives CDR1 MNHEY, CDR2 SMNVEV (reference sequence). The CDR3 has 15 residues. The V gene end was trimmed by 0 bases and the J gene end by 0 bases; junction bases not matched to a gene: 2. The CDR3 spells CASSLSGGFSYEQYF. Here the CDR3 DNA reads TGTGCCAGCAGTTTATCGGGGGGGTTCTCCTACGAGCAGTACTTC.

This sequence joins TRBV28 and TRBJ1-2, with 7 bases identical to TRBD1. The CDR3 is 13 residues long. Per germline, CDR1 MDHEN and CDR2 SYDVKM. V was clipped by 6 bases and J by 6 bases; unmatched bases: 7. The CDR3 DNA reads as TGTGCCAGCAGGGCTACGGGACAGAATGGCTACACCTTC. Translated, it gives CASRATGQNGYTF.

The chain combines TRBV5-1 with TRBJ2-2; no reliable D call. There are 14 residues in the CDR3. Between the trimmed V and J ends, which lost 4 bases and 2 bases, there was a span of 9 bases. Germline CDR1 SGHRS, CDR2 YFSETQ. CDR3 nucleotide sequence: TGCGCCAGCAGCGACGGAGCTAACACCGGGGAGCTGTTTTTT. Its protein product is CASSDGANTGELFF.

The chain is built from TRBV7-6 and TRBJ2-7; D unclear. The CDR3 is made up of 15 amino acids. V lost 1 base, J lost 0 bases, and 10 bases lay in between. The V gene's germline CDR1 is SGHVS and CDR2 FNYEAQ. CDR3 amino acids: CASSLDRWSSYEQYF. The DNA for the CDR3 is TGTGCCAGCAGCTTAGATCGCTGGAGCTCCTACGAGCAGTACTTC.

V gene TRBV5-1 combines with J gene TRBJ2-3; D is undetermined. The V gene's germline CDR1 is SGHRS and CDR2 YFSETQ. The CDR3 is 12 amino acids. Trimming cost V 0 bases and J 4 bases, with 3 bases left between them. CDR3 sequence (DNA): TGCGCCAGCAGCTTGGCAGCAGATACGCAGTATTTT. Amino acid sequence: CASSLAADTQYF. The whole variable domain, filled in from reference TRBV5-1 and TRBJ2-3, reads KAGVTQTPRYLIKTRGQQVTLSCSPISGHRSVSWYQQTPGQGLQFLFEYFSETQRNKGNFPGRFSGRQFSNSRSEMNVSTLELGDSALYLCASSLAADTQYFGPGTRLTVL.

In DNA, the CDR3 is TGTGCCAGCAGAGAAGGGGGTTTAAACACTGAAGCTTTCTTT. Its protein is CASREGGLNTEAFF. The rearrangement joins TRBV28 to TRBJ1-1; weak D call: TRBD1 (6 bases). The CDR3 runs to 14 residues. Germline V CDR1 and CDR2: MDHEN, SYDVKM. V dropped 6 bases and J dropped 2 bases, with 13 bases sitting between them.

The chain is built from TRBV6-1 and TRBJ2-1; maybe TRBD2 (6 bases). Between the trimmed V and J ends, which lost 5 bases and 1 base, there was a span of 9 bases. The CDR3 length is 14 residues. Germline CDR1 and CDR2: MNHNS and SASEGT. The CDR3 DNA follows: TGTGCCAGCAGTCCCGGGACTTCCTACAATGAGCAGTTCTTC. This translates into CASSPGTSYNEQFF.

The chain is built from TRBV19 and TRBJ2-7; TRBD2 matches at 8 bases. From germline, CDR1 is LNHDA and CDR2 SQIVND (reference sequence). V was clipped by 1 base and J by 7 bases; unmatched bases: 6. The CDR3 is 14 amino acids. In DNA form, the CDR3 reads TGTGCCAGTAGTATAGCGGGAGGGCCGCGGGAGCAGTACTTC. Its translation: CASSIAGGPREQYF.

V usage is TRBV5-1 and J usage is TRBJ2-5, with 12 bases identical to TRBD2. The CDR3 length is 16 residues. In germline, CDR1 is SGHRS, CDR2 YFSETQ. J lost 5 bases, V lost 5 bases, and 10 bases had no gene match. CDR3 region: CASSLGSSGRVETQYF. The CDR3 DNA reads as TGCGCCAGCAGTCTGGGGTCTAGCGGGAGGGTTGAGACCCAGTACTTC.

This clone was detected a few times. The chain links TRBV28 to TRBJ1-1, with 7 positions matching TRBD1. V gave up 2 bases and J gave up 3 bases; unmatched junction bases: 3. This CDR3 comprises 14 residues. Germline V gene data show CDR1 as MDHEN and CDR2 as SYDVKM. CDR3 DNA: TGTGCCAGCAGTTTACTGGGGACAGACACTGAAGCTTTCTTT. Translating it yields CASSLLGTDTEAFF.

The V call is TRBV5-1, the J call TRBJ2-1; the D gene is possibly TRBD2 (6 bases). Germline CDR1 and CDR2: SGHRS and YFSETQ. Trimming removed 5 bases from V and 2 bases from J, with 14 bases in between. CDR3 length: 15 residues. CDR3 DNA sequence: TGCGCCAGCAGACTTAACGGGAGAGCCTACAATGAGCAGTTCTTC. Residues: CASRLNGRAYNEQFF.

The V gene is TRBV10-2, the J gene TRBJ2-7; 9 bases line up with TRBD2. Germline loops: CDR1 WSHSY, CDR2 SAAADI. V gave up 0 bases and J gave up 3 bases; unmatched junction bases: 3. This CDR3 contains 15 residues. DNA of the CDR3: TGCGCCAGCAGTGAGTCTAGCGGGAGAATCTACGAGCAGTACTTC. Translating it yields CASSESSGRIYEQYF.

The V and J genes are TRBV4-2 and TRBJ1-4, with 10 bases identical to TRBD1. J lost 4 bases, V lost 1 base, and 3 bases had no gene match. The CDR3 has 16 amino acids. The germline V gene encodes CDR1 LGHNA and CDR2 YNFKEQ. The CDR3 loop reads CASSQGRTGGNEKLFF. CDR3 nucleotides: TGTGCCAGCAGCCAAGGGAGGACAGGGGGTAATGAAAAACTGTTTTTT.

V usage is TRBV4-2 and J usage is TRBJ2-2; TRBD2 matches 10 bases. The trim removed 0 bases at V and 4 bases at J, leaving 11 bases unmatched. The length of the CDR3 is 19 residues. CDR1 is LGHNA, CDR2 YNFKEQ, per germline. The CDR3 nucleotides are TGTGCCAGCAGCCAAGAGGGGGCGGCCCTAGCGGGAGCCACCGGGGAGCTGTTTTTT. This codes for CASSQEGAALAGATGELFF.